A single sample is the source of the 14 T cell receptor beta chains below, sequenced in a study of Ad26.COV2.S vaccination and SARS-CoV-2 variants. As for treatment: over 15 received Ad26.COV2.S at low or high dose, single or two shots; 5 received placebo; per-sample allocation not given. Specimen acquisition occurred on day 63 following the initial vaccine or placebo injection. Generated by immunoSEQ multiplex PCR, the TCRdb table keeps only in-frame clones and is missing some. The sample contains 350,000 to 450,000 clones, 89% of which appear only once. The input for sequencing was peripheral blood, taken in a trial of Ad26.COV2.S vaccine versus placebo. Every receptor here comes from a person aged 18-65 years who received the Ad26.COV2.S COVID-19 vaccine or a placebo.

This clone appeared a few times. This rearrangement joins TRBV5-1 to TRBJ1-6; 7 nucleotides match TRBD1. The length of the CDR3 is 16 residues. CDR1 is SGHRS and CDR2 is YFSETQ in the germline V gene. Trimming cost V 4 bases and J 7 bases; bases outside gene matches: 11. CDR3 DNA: TGCGCCAGCAGCCTGACAGGGTTCATGGGGAATTCACCCCTCCACTTT. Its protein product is CASSLTGFMGNSPLHF.

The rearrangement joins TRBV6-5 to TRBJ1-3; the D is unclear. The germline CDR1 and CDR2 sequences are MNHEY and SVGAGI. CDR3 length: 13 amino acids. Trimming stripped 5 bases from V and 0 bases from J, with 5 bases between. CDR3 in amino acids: CASSLRSGNTIYF. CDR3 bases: TGTGCCAGCAGTCTTCGCTCTGGAAACACCATATATTTT.

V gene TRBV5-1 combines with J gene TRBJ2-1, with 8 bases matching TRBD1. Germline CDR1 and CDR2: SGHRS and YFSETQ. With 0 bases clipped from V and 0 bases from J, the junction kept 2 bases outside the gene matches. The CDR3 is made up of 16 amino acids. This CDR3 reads CASSLATGGSYNEQFF. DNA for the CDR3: TGCGCCAGCAGCTTGGCTACAGGGGGCTCCTACAATGAGCAGTTCTTC.

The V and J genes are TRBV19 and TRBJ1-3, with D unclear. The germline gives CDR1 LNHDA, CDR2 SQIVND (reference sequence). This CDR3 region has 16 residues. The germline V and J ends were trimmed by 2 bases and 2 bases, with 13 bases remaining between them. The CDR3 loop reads CASSISRAGPGNTIYF. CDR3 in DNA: TGTGCCAGTAGTATAAGCCGGGCAGGACCTGGAAACACCATATATTTT.

The CDR3 DNA is TGTGCCAGCAGCGTAGGGTTTTCACCCCTCCACTTT. It codes for CASSVGFSPLHF. The chain employs TRBV12-3 or TRBV12-4 and TRBJ1-6; D is unclear. This CDR3 is 12 amino acids long. V was pared by 6 bases and J by 9 bases, with 9 bases between.

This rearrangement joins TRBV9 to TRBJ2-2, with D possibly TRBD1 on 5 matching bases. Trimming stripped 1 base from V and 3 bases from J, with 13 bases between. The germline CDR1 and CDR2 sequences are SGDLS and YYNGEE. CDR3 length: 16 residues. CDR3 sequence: CASSVTGRVDTGELFF. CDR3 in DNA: TGTGCCAGCAGCGTAACGGGCAGGGTAGACACCGGGGAGCTGTTTTTT.

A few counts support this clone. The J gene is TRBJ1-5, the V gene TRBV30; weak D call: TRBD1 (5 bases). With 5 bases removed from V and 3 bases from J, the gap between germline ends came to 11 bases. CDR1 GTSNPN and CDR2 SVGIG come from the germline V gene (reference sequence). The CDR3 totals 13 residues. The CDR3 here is CAWAQGANQPQHF. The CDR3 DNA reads TGTGCCTGGGCCCAAGGGGCCAATCAGCCCCAGCATTTT.

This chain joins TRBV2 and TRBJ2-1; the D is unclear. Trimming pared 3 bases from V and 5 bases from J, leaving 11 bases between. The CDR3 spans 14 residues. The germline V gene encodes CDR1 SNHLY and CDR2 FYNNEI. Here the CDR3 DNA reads TGTGCCAGCAGTGACCCGGGCGAGAACAATGAGCAGTTCTTC. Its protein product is CASSDPGENNEQFF.

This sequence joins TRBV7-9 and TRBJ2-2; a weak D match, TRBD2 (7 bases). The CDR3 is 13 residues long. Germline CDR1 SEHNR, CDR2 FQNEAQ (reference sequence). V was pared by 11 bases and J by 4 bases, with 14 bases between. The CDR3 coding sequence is TGTGCCGCGGGGGCGAAGGGCACCGGGGAGCTGTTTTTT. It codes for CAAGAKGTGELFF.

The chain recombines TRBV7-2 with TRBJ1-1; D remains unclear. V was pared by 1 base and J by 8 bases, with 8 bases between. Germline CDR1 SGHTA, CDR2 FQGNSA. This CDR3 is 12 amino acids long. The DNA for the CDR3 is TGTGCCAGCAGCTTAGATGTGCCAGAAGCTTTCTTT. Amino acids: CASSLDVPEAFF.

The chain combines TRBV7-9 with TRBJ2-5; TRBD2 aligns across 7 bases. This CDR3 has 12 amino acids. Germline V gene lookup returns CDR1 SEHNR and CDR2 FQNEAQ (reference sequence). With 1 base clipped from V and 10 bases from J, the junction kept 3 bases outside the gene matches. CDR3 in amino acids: CASSLEWGGQYF. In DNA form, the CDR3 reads TGTGCCAGCAGCTTAGAGTGGGGGGGCCAGTACTTC.

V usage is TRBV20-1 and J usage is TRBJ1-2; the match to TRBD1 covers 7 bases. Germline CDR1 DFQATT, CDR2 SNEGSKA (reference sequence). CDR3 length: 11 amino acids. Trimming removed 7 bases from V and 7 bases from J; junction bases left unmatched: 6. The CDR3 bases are TGCAGTGTCTCCTCAGGGGGTGGCTACACCTTC. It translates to CSVSSGGGYTF.

CDR3 in DNA: TGTGCCAGCAGCCCCTTTCTATCCGGACAGAATAAACTGTTTTTT. Amino acid sequence: CASSPFLSGQNKLFF. J is TRBJ1-4 and V is TRBV28, with a weak D call TRBD1 (6 bases). CDR3 size: 15 residues. The germline V gene has CDR1 MDHEN and CDR2 SYDVKM. V was clipped by 6 bases and J by 11 bases, with 22 bases between them.

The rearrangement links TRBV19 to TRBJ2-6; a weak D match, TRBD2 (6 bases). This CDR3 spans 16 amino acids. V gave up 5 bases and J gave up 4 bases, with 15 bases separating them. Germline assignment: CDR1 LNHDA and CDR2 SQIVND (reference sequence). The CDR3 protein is CASSSHGGGGANVLTF. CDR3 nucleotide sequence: TGTGCCAGTAGTTCCCACGGGGGTGGAGGGGCCAACGTCCTGACTTTC.